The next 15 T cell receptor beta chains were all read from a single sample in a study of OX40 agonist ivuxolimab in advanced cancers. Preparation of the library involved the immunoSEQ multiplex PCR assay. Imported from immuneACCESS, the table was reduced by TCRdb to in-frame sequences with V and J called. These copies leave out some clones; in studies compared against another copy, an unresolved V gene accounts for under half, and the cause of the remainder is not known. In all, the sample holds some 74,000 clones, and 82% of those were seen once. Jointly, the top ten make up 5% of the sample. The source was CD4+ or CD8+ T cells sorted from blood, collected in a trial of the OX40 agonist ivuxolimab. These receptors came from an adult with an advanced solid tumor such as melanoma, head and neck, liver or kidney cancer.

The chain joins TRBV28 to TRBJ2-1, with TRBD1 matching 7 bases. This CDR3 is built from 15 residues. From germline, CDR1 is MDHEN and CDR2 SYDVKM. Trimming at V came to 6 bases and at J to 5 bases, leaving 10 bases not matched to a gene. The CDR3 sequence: CASRLGGAMNNEQFF. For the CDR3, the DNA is TGTGCCAGCAGGCTAGGGGGCGCGATGAACAATGAGCAGTTCTTC.

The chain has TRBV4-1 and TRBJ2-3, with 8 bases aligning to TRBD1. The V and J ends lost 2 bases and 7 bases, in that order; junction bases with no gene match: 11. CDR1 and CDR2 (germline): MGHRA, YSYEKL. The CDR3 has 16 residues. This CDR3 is CASSQRGQVRGNTQYF. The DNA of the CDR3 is TGCGCCAGCAGCCAAAGGGGACAGGTGAGGGGAAATACGCAGTATTTT.

CDR3 nucleotides: TGTGCCAGCAGGAGAACTGGATACGAGCAGTACTTC. Translating it yields CASRRTGYEQYF. The rearrangement uses TRBV2 and TRBJ2-7; unclear D gene. Germline assignment: CDR1 SNHLY and CDR2 FYNNEI. Trimming removed 6 bases from V and 4 bases from J, with 10 bases in between. This CDR3 is built from 12 residues. Variable domain in full (rest from reference TRBV2 and TRBJ2-7): EPEVTQTPSHQVTQMGQEVILRCVPISNHLYFYWYRQILGQKVEFLVSFYNNEISEKSEIFDDQFSVERPDGSNFTLKIRSTKLEDSAMYFCASRRTGYEQYFGPGTRLTVT.

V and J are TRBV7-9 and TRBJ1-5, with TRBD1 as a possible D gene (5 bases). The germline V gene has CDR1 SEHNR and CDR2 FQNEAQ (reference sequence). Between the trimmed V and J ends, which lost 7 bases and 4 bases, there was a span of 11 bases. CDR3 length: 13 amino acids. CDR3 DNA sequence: TGTGCCAGCACCCGGGACGGAAATCAGCCCCAGCATTTT. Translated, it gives CASTRDGNQPQHF.

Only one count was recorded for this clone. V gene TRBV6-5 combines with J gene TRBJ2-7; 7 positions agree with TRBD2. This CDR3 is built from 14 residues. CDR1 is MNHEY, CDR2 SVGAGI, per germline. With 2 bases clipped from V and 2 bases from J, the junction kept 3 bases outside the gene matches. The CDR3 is CASSYPSGPYEQYF. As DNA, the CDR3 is TGTGCCAGCAGTTACCCTAGCGGACCCTACGAGCAGTACTTC.

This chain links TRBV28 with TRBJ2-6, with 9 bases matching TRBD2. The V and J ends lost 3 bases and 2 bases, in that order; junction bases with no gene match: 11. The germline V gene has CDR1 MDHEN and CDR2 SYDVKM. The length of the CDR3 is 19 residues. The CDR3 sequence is CASSFSRSRGGAGANVLTF. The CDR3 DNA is TGTGCCAGCAGTTTTTCCCGCTCTCGCGGGGGGGCTGGGGCCAACGTCCTGACTTTC.

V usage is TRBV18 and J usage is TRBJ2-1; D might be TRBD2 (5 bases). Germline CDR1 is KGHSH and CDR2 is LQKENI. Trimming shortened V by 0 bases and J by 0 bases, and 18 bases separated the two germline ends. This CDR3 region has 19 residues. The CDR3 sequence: CASSPPGSRVGSSYNEQFF. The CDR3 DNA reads TGTGCCAGCTCACCACCGGGTTCCCGCGTGGGGAGCTCCTACAATGAGCAGTTCTTC. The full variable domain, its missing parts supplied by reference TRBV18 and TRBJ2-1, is NAGVMQNPRHLVRRRGQEARLRCSPMKGHSHVYWYRQLPEEGLKFMVYLQKENIIDESGMPKERFSAEFPKEGPSILRIQQVVRGDSAAYFCASSPPGSRVGSSYNEQFFGPGTRLTVL.

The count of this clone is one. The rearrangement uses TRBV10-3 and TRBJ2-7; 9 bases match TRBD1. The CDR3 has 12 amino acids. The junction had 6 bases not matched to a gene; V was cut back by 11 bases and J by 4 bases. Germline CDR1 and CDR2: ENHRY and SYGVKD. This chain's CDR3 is CASGQGLYEQYF. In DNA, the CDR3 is TGTGCCTCCGGACAGGGGCTATACGAGCAGTACTTC.

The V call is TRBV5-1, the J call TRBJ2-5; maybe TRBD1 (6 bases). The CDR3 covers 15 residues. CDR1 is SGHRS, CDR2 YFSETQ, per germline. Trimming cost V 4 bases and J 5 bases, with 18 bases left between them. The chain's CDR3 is CASSAGTGNGETQYF. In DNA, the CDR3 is TGCGCCAGCAGCGCCGGTACAGGGAATGGGGAGACCCAGTACTTC.

The CDR3: CASSLGQGAPHEQYF. The CDR3 bases are TGTGCCAGCAGCTTAGGGCAGGGGGCTCCCCACGAGCAGTACTTC. This chain connects TRBV11-1 to TRBJ2-7, with 8 bases identical to TRBD1. Germline CDR1 and CDR2: SGHAT and FQDESV (reference sequence). The CDR3 totals 15 residues. The junction had 7 bases not matched to a gene; V was cut back by 1 base and J by 5 bases.

In DNA form, the CDR3 reads TGTGCCAGCAGCTGGGGAGCGGGGGGGCCTACAGATACGCAGTATTTT. Translation: CASSWGAGGPTDTQYF. The chain employs TRBV5-4 and TRBJ2-3, with 10 bases fitting TRBD2. V shed 3 bases and J 3 bases; nucleotides not matched to a gene: 7. The germline gives CDR1 SGHNT, CDR2 YYREEE (reference sequence). CDR3 length: 16 amino acids.

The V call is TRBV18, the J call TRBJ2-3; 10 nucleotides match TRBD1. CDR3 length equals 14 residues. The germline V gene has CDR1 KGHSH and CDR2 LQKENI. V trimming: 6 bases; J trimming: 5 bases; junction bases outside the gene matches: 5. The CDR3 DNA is TGTGCCAGCTCGGGACAGGGGAGGGAAGATACGCAGTATTTT. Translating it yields CASSGQGREDTQYF.

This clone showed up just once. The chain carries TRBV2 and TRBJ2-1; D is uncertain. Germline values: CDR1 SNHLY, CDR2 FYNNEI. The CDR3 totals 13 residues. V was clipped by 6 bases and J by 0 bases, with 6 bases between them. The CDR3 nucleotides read TGTGCCAGCAGGGAGAGCTCCTACAATGAGCAGTTCTTC. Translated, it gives CASRESSYNEQFF.

As DNA, the CDR3 is TGTGCCAGCAGTTTGAGGGTTGCAAAACTGTTTTTT. It specifies CASSLRVAKLFF. V usage is TRBV28 and J usage is TRBJ1-4; no clear D gene. V was pared by 3 bases and J by 10 bases, with 9 bases between. CDR3 length: 12 amino acids. CDR1 is MDHEN, CDR2 SYDVKM, per germline.

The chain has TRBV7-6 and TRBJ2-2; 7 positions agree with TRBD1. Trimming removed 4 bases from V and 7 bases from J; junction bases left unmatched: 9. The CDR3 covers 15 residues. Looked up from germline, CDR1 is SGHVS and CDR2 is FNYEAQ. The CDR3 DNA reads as TGTGCCAGCAGCTCGTTCGACAGGGTGTACGGGGAGCTGTTTTTT. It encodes CASSSFDRVYGELFF.